The clone carrying this TCR beta chain was detected only once. As yet, its antigen is unknown. This table comes from immunoSEQ multiplex PCR, and its TCRdb copy is limited to in-frame clones, with some not included. The sample shows about 59,000 clones, more than 85% of them seen only once. Germline values: CDR1 SGHTA, CDR2 FQGTGA. The junction had 4 bases not matched to a gene; V was cut back by 3 bases and J by 1 base. CDR3 length: 16 amino acids. The sample is drawn from a study of T cells in localized non-small cell lung cancer. Study-level findings and limits: The study linked higher blood T cell density to longer overall survival.

This receptor was identified in a man between 40 and 70 years old with stage I lung adenocarcinoma. The chain joins TRBV7-3 to TRBJ2-1, with 9 positions matching TRBD1. This material consisted of peripheral blood, taken before any cancer treatment. Here the CDR3 DNA reads TGTGCCAGCAGCTTCCTACAGGGGGCATCCTACAATGAGCAGTTCTTC. Its protein product is CASSFLQGASYNEQFF.